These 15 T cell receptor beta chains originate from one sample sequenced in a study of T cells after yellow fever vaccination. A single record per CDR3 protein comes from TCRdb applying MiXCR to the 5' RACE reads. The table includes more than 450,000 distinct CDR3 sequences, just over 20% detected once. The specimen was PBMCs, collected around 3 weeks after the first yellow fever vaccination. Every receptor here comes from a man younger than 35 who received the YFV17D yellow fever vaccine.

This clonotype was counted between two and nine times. CDR3 loop: CASRGTGTKNEQFF. The CDR3 coding sequence is TGTGCCAGCAGGGGGACCGGGACTAAAAATGAGCAGTTCTTC. J is TRBJ2-1 and V is TRBV6-5, with 7 bases that match TRBD2. The CDR3 spans 14 residues. Germline CDR1 MNHEY, CDR2 SVGAGI. Trimming took 6 bases from V and 7 from J; bases not matched to a gene: 9.

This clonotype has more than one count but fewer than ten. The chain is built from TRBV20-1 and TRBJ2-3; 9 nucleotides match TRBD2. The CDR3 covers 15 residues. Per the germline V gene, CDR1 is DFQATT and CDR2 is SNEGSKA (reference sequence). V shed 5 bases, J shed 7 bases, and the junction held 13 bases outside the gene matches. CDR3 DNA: TGCAGTGCTGGAACTAGCGGGTTCCCCCTACATACGCAGTATTTT. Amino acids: CSAGTSGFPLHTQYF.

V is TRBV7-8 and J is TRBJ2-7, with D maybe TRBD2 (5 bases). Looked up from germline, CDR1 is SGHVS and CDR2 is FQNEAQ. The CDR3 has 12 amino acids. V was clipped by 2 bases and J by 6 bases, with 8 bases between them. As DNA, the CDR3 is TGTGCCAGCAGCTTATTAGCGAGCGAGCAGTACTTC. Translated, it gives CASSLLASEQYF.

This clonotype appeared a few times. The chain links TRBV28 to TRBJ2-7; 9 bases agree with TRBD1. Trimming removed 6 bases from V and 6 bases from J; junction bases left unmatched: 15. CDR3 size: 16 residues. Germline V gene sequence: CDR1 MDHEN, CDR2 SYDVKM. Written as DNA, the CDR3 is TGTGCCAGCAGCAAATCCAACAGGGGGCTAGACTCCGAGCAGTACGTC. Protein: CASSKSNRGLDSEQYV.

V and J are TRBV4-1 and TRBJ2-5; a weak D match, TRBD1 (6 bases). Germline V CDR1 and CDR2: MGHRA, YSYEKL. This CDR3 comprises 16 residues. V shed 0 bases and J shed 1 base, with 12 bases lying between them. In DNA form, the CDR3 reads TGCGCCAGCAGCCAAGACCGCCAGGGGCTCCAAGAGACCCAGTACTTC. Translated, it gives CASSQDRQGLQETQYF.

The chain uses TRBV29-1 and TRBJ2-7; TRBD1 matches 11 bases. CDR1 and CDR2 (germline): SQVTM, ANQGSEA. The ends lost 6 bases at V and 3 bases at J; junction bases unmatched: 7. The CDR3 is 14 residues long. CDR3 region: CSVAGTGGVYEQYF. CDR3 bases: TGCAGCGTCGCCGGGACAGGGGGAGTCTACGAGCAGTACTTC.

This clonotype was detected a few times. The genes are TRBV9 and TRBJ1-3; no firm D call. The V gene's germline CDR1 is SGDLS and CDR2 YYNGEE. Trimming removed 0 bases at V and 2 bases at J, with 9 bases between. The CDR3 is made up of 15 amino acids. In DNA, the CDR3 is TGTGCCAGCAGCGTAGACAGCATCGCTGGAAACACCATATATTTT. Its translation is CASSVDSIAGNTIYF. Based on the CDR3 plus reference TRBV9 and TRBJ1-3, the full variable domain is DSGVTQTPKHLITATGQRVTLRCSPRSGDLSVYWYQQSLDQGLQFLIQYYNGEERAKGNILERFSAQQFPDLHSELNLSSLELGDSALYFCASSVDSIAGNTIYFGEGSWLTVV.

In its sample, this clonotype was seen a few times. The CDR3 spells CASSLRVSSYNEQFF. The DNA of the CDR3 is TGCGCCAGCAGCTTGAGGGTGAGCTCCTACAATGAGCAGTTCTTC. V gene TRBV5-1 combines with J gene TRBJ2-1; no definite D call. The CDR3 is 15 residues long. V was cut by 1 base and J by 0 bases, with 8 bases left in between. Germline V lookup: CDR1 SGHRS, CDR2 YFSETQ.

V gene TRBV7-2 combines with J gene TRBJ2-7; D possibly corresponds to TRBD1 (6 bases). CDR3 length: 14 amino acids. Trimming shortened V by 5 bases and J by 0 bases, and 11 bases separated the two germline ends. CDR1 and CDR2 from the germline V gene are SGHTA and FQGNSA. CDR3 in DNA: TGTGCCAGCAGCGCGGACAGTCACTCCTACGAGCAGTACTTC. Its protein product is CASSADSHSYEQYF. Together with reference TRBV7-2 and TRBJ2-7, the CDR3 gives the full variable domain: GAGVSQSPSNKVTEKGKDVELRCDPISGHTALYWYRQSLGQGLEFLIYFQGNSAPDKSGLPSDRFSAERTGGSVSTLTIQRTQQEDSAVYLCASSADSHSYEQYFGPGTRLTVT.

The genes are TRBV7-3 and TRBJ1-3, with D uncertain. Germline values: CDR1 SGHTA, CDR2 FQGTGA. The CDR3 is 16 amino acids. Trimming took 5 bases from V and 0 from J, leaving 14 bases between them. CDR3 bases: TGTGCCAGCAGCATCCGGATTAAGGGCTCTGGAAACACCATATATTTT. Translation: CASSIRIKGSGNTIYF.

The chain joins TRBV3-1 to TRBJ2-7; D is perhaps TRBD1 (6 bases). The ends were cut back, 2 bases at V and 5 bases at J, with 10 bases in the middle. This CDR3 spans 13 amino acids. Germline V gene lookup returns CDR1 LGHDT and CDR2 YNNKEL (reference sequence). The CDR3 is CASSQPGADEQYF. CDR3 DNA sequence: TGTGCCAGCAGCCAACCAGGGGCGGACGAGCAGTACTTC.

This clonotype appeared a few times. CDR3 in amino acids: CASSSPGQRRSNQPQHF. CDR3 nucleotide sequence: TGTGCCAGCAGTTCCCCGGGACAAAGGCGGAGCAATCAGCCCCAGCATTTT. The chain recombines TRBV12-3 or TRBV12-4 with TRBJ1-5, with D perhaps TRBD1 (6 bases). Trimming took off 4 bases at V and 1 base at J, with 17 bases between the two ends. This CDR3 spans 17 amino acids.

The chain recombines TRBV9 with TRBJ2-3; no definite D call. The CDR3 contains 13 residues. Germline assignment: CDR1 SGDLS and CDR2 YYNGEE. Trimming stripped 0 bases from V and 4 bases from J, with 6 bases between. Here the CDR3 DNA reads TGTGCCAGCAGCGTAGGGGTGCCAGATACGCAGTATTTT. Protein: CASSVGVPDTQYF.

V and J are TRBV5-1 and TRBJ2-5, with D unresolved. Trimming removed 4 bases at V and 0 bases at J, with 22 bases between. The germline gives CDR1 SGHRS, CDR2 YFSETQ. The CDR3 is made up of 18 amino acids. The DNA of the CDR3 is TGCGCCAGCAGCCGCACGGTGGTGGGCCAAGGGTACCAAGAGACCCAGTACTTC. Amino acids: CASSRTVVGQGYQETQYF.

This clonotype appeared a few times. CDR3 sequence reads: CSASTFIWDTQYF. The CDR3, as DNA: TGCAGTGCTAGCACGTTTATTTGGGATACGCAGTATTTT. This chain links TRBV20-1 with TRBJ2-3; D remains ambiguous. Germline CDR1 and CDR2: DFQATT and SNEGSKA (reference sequence). Trimming pared 3 bases from V and 6 bases from J, leaving 13 bases between. The CDR3 extends over 13 amino acids.